This TCR beta chain was obtained from a study of cytomegalovirus exposure and HLA in healthy donors (dated by TCRdb to about 2017). Looking at the study overall: An earlier analysis of 550 to 700 of the donors reported 276 Gb of sequence data and around 120 million unique TCR beta sequences from roughly 180 million T cells. Donor age, sex, ethnicity and CMV serostatus were collected together with the repertoire data. Among the roughly 370 genotyped donors, 81% belonged to the genetic ancestry cluster associated with self-reported Caucasian donors. Every discovery cohort repertoire had been produced on one sequencing platform. The number of donors typed differed by locus, with about 620-630 for A, B, C, DRB1 and DQB1, around 560 for DQA1, nearly 610 for DPA1, and some 440 for DPB1. The study aimed to test whether signatures of past pathogen exposure could be identified by cataloging public T cell receptors. A later genetic analysis used genome-wide SNP genotypes for about 65% of the roughly 700 donors, treating that subset as a discovery cohort. In the later analysis, no new phenotypic data were used to find candidate immune exposures; instead, reliance was placed on TCR beta sequences and their occurrence across donors. High-throughput TCR immunosequencing, statistical association of individual TCRs with disease status, and machine learning were combined to predict cytomegalovirus infection status. HLA typing covered class I and class II loci at four-digit resolution. An early release covering around 630 HLA-typed donors comprised about 300 gigabases of sequencing data and tens of millions of unique TCR sequences. A later analysis re-analyzed previously published TCR beta repertoires from approximately 700 donors and added high-resolution HLA genotyping to study TCR occurrence patterns. About 5 DR-DQ haplotypes were handled as single units for association and clustering, since linkage in the cohort was strong. The study used immunosequencing to profile the T cell repertoires of approximately 650 subjects and linked those repertoires to cytomegalovirus serostatus. In an earlier analysis of 587 of the donors, high-throughput TCR beta sequencing was used to judge whether each TCR beta V gene segment behaved as functional or pseudogenic. Among around 400 genotyped donors of the cohort, an average of approximately 240,000 unique TCR beta nucleotide sequences were sequenced per donor, about a sixth of them non-productive. Besides the first cohort of around 700 subjects, a separate validation cohort made up of about 120 different subjects was used.

Trimming takes 4 bases from V and 2 bases from J, and the germline ends sit 3 bases apart. The germline V gene sets CDR1 to SGHTA and CDR2 to FQGNSA. The CDR3 holds 11 amino acids from the cysteine to the phenylalanine. The sequence is cut down to CDR3 DNA, 33 bases in frame from base 1. Turning to this clone: Its antigen has not been determined. No qualities accompany the bases; no much larger clone lies one base away. Other nucleotide sequences from this sample produce the same CDR3.

The cohort consisted of some 730 healthy bone marrow donors. At the time of sampling, every cohort member was nominally healthy, though immune exposures that went unrecorded were likely present. The donor tested CMV seropositive, placing the donor among the 250 to 350 seropositive members of the cohort. Every donor gave a peripheral blood sample, and the peripheral blood mononuclear cells from that sample were used for TCR beta sequencing. The Qiagen DNeasy Blood Extraction Kit was used to extract genomic DNA from the blood cell samples. The library was obtained by the immunoSEQ multiplex PCR assay. The multiplex PCR relied on a mix of 60 forward primers for TCR Vbeta segments and 13 reverse primers for TCR Jbeta segments. The CDR3 region of rearranged TCR beta genes was amplified from genomic DNA with a multiplex PCR assay. On the Illumina HiSeq System, the amplified TCR beta libraries were sequenced as 87-base-pair reads. As for how the authors treated the data: In a later analysis, tens of millions of unique TCR beta chains were counted across the roughly 610 repertoires, and some 10 million of these chains were shared by at least two donors. To remove PCR and sequencing errors, raw reads were error-corrected and collapsed into unique sequences using a nearest-neighbor algorithm that merged closely related sequences. To assign V, D and J gene segments, CDR3 sequences were aligned to IMGT reference sequences. Each retained sequence needed at least a six-nucleotide match to both a V gene segment and a J gene segment. Rearrangements were classified as productive when the CDR3 lacked stop codons and remained in frame with V and J, and all other rearrangements were classified as non-productive. CDR3 was defined by IMGT convention, running from the second conserved V-encoded cysteine to the conserved J-encoded phenylalanine. The earlier analysis of fewer than 700 of the donors excluded sequences that lacked an unambiguous match to a single V gene segment. In an earlier analysis of several hundred of the donors, V segments were called functional above 56.7% productive rearrangements and were called segregating when the between-donor standard deviation exceeded 5%. A statistical classification framework was built for diagnosing cytomegalovirus status from the catalog of TCR beta chain sequences. A later analysis assigned V and J genes by comparing TCR nucleotide sequences with IMGT/GENE-DB human TR gene sequences. In a later analysis, CDR3 sequences and most-parsimonious VDJ recombination scenarios were assigned using the TCRdist pipeline. In a later analysis, each TCR beta chain was defined by its CDR3 amino acid sequence together with its V-gene family, and reads lacking a unique V-gene family were excluded. In a later analysis, some 600 highly shared, low-generation-probability nucleotide sequences were removed to address suspected cross-contamination and a sequencing artifact. For each public chain, a later analysis derived a clonal expansion index from normalized ranks of inferred template counts within each repertoire. A later analysis computed generation probabilities with a VDJ recombination model fitted to out-of-frame rearrangements, and checked the results against IGoR. In a later analysis, hypergeometric tests were used to score TCR-TCR, TCR-HLA and TCR-CMV co-occurrence, with a repertoire-size bias correction applied to TCR pairs. To estimate false discovery rates, a later analysis permuted the HLA or CMV assignments 20 times. A later analysis grouped co-occurring TCRs with DBSCAN, adding TCRdist sequence similarity when clustering within HLA-allele-positive subsets. Repertoires with fewer than 30,000 or more than 120,000 public chains were left out of co-occurrence clustering, as were several repertoires with anomalous nucleotide sharing. This is the immuneACCESS table as TCRdb keeps it, with only in-frame sequences that have V and J called. A part of the clones is gone; compared with another copy, unresolved V genes explain less than half, and the rest is unexplained. The V and J calls and clone size come from that table; D and trimming were worked out from the DNA. For this sample there are around 210,000 clones; around 75% appear just once. In total, the top ten clones hold 0.39% of the sample.

Overall study outcomes, separate from this receptor: A later genetic analysis reported fewer N-insertions in productive TCRs among donors in an Asian-associated ancestry cluster than the approximately 700-donor mean. Linkage disequilibrium might explain the correlated functional status among segregating V segments, but an unknown experimental factor could not be ruled out. When HLA alleles, especially DR and DQ, strongly co-occurred, TCR associations were difficult to assign to individual alleles. Compared with equally common non-associated chains, HLA-associated TCR beta chains in a later analysis were more clonally expanded and had lower generation probabilities. For the cohort, immune exposure information was limited to CMV serostatus. It was suggested by the authors that the approach could potentially be generalized to other disease states and immunological phenotypes. A later analysis found that TCR association rates varied across HLA loci, with DRB1 alleles showing the most associated TCRs and HLA-C alleles the fewest. In a later analysis, most CMV-associated TCR beta chains were found to appear HLA-restricted, with HLA associations seemingly driven largely by CMV exposure. Some IMGT-functional V segments, including TRBV6-2 and TRBV6-3, could not be told apart with the 87-base-pair reads, so those segments were excluded. The earlier analysis of some 540 of the donors excluded 15 to 20 rarely observed V segments, including chromosome 9 orphons, because counts were too low. In both the original and validation cohorts, the classifier was reported to diagnose cytomegalovirus status with high specificity and sensitivity. In a later analysis, 15,000 to 20,000 TCR beta sequences were associated with specific HLA alleles at a false discovery rate of 0.05. The presence/absence analyses assumed that sequencing depth was roughly uniform across donors, and that assumption may not be true. A further reported finding was that TCR beta sequences accurately predicted the HLA-A and HLA-B alleles for most subjects in the first cohort. V-gene and J-gene trimming of TCR beta chains was associated with a missense DCLRE1C variant in a later genetic analysis, and the association was replicated in an independent cohort. Because some donors lacked HLA typing at each locus, the association tests relied only on the typed subset. In vitro tests confirmed that three of the cytomegalovirus-associated TCR beta chains recognize cytomegalovirus antigens. Several of the top co-occurrence clusters appeared to be linked to parvovirus B19, influenza, CMV and Epstein-Barr virus, according to a later analysis. Most TCR sequences were observed very rarely across donors, whereas some public TCRs were present in many individuals. A total of around 150 TCR beta chains were listed by the study as associated with cytomegalovirus. This cohort had only TCR beta chains sequenced, and the lack of alpha or paired-chain data limited which features could be detected. In an earlier analysis of around 600 of the donors, most TCR beta V segments appeared in productive rearrangements about 90% or about 30% of the time, broadly matching IMGT annotations. A group of highly shared sequence variants was considered likely to be a technical artifact of the sequencing pipeline.

This TCR was recovered from a male donor in good health and CMV-seropositive. The sequence links TRBV7-2 to TRBJ2-7; the D gene identity is not certain. Material for sequencing was PBMCs. In nucleotide form, the sequence is TGTGCCAGCAGCTCGGCCTACGAGCAGTACTTC. Protein translation: CASSSAYEQYF.